These 5 T cell receptor beta chains were all obtained from the same sample, sequenced in a study of T cell responses to AZD1222 COVID-19 vaccine. Profiled with immunoSEQ multiplex PCR; TCRdb holds only in-frame clones, not every one. Of 100,000 to 130,000 clones detected, 92% appear once; the ten largest clones hold approximately 8.9%. Source: peripheral blood, taken 28 days after the second AZD1222 dose. The receptor set was obtained from an adult who received the AZD1222 COVID-19 vaccine.

The V gene is TRBV3-1 (or the pseudogene TRBV3-2), the J gene TRBJ2-7; TRBD1 aligns across 9 bases. Trimming cost V 0 bases and J 2 bases; bases outside gene matches: 14. Germline CDR1 LGHDT, CDR2 YNNKEL (reference sequence). The CDR3 sequence is 19 residues long. The CDR3 nucleotides read TGTGCCAGCAGCCAAGATAAAGTTGTTTGGGGACAGGGTCCCTACGAGCAGTACTTC. It encodes CASSQDKVVWGQGPYEQYF.

The CDR3 region is CAWDRVNSPLHF. In DNA, the CDR3 is TGTGCCTGGGACAGGGTTAATTCACCCCTCCACTTT. V and J are TRBV30 and TRBJ1-6; 7 bases are a match to TRBD1. CDR1 is GTSNPN, CDR2 SVGIG, per germline (reference sequence). The CDR3 sequence is 12 residues long. Germline trimming cut 5 bases from V and 6 bases from J; bases unmatched to any gene: 1.

CDR3 in amino acids: CAISETGKVSHEQYF. CDR3 DNA sequence: TGTGCCATCAGTGAGACAGGGAAAGTCTCTCACGAGCAGTACTTC. The chain joins TRBV10-3 to TRBJ2-7; perhaps TRBD1 as D (6 bases). The CDR3 extends over 15 amino acids. Trimming removed 2 bases at V and 5 bases at J, with 16 bases between. Germline assignment: CDR1 ENHRY and CDR2 SYGVKD.

The V and J genes are TRBV11-2 and TRBJ2-2; no clear D. The CDR3 runs 14 residues. The germline gives CDR1 SGHAT, CDR2 FQNNGV. V lost 5 bases, J lost 1 base, and 8 bases lay in between. Here the CDR3 DNA reads TGTGCCAGCAGCCGATGGCAGAACACCGGGGAGCTGTTTTTT. Amino acid sequence: CASSRWQNTGELFF.

The chain carries TRBV5-1 and TRBJ2-7; 9 bases line up with TRBD1. The CDR3 consists of 15 residues. V lost 0 bases to trimming and J lost 2 bases; unmatched junction nucleotides: 3. The germline gives CDR1 SGHRS, CDR2 YFSETQ. CDR3 bases: TGCGCCAGCAGCTTGGGAGGACAGGGGACCTACGAGCAGTACTTC. Translated: CASSLGGQGTYEQYF.